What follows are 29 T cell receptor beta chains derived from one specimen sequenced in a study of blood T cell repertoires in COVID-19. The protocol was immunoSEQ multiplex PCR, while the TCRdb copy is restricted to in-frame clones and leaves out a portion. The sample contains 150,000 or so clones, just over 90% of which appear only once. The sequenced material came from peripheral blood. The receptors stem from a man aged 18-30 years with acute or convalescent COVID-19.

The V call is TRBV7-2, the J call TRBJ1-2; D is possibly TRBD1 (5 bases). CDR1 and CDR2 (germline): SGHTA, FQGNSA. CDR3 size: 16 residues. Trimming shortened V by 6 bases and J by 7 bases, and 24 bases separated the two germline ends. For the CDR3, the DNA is TGTGCCAGCAGACCTTACGCGACAGCCGGCCAGGGTGGCTACACCTTC. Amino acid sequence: CASRPYATAGQGGYTF.

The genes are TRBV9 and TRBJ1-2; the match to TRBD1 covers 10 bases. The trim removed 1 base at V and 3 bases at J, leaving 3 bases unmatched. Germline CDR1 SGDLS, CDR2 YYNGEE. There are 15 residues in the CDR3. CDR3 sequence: CASSVLTGGDYGYTF. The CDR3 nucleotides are TGTGCCAGCAGCGTACTGACAGGGGGCGACTATGGCTACACCTTC. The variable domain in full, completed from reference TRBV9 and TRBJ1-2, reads DSGVTQTPKHLITATGQRVTLRCSPRSGDLSVYWYQQSLDQGLQFLIQYYNGEERAKGNILERFSAQQFPDLHSELNLSSLELGDSALYFCASSVLTGGDYGYTFGSGTRLTVV.

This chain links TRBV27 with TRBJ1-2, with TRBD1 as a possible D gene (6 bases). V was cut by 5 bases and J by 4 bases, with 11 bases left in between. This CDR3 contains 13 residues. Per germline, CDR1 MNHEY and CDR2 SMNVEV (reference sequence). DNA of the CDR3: TGTGCCAGCAGTCCGGACAGATTCTATGGCTACACCTTC. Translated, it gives CASSPDRFYGYTF.

The CDR3 nucleotides read TGCGCCAGCAGCTCCCCCCCCGGGACAGGCATCATGAACACTGAAGCTTTCTTT. The encoded protein is CASSSPPGTGIMNTEAFF. V is TRBV5-1 and J is TRBJ1-1; TRBD1 matches at 8 bases. V gave up 3 bases and J gave up 0 bases; unmatched junction bases: 13. In germline, CDR1 is SGHRS, CDR2 YFSETQ. This CDR3 spans 18 amino acids.

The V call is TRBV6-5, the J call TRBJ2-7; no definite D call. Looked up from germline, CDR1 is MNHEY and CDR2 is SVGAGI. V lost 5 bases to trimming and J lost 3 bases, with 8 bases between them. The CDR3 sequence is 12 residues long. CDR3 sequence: CASSPLRYEQYF. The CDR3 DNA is TGTGCCAGCAGTCCCCTCCGCTACGAGCAGTACTTC.

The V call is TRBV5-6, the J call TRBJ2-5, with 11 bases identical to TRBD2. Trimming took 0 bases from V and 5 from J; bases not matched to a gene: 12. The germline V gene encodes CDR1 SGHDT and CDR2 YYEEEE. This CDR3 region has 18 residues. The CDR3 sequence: CASSLAGETSGDSETQYF. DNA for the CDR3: TGTGCCAGCAGCTTGGCCGGGGAGACTAGCGGGGATTCGGAGACCCAGTACTTC.

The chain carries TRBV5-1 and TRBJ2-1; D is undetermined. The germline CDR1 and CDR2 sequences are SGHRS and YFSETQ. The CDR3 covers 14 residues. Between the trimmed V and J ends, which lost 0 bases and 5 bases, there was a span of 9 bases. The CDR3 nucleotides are TGCGCCAGCAGCTTGGTTGTTCAGGACAATGAGCAGTTCTTC. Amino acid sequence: CASSLVVQDNEQFF.

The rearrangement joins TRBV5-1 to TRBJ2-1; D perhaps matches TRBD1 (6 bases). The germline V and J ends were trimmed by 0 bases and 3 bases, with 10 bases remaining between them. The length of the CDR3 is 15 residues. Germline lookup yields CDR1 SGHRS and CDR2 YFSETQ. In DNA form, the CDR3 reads TGCGCCAGCAGCTTGGAGGGGACAAACTACAATGAGCAGTTCTTC. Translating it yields CASSLEGTNYNEQFF.

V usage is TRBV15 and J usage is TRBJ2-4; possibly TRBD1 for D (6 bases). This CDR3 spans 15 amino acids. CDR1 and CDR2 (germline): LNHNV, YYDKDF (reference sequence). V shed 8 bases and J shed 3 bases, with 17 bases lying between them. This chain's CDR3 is CATEQGDFGKNIQYF. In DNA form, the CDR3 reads TGTGCCACCGAACAGGGAGATTTCGGCAAAAACATTCAGTACTTC.

CDR3 amino acids: CASSESLNTEAFF. DNA of the CDR3: TGCGCCAGCAGTGAGAGCTTGAACACTGAAGCTTTCTTT. The V gene is TRBV10-1, the J gene TRBJ1-1, with no clear D. Trimming shortened V by 2 bases and J by 0 bases, and 4 bases separated the two germline ends. This CDR3 has 13 amino acids. Germline CDR1 WNHNN, CDR2 SYGVQD (reference sequence).

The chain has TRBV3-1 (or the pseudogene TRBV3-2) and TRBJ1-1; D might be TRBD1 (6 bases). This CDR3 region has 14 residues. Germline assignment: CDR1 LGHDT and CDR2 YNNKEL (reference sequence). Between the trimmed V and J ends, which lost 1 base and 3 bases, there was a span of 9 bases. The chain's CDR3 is CASSQAPGDTEAFF. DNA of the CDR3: TGTGCCAGCAGCCAAGCCCCAGGGGACACTGAAGCTTTCTTT.

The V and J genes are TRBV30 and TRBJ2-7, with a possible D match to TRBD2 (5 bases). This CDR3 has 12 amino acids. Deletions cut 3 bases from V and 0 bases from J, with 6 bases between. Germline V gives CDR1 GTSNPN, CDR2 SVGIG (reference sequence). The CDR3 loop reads CAWRTNSYEQYF. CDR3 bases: TGTGCCTGGAGGACTAACTCCTACGAGCAGTACTTC.

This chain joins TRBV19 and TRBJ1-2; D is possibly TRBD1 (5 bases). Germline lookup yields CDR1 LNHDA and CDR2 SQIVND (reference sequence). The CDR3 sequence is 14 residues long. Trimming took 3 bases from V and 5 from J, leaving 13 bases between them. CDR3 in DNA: TGTGCCAGTAGTATCCCGGGCAGGGATTATGGCTACACCTTC. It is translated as CASSIPGRDYGYTF.

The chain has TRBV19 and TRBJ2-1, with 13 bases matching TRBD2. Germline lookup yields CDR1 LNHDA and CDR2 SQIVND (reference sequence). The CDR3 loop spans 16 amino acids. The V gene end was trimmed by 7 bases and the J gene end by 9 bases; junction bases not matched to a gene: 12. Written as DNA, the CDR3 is TGTGCCAGTACCAATACGGGACTAGCGGGAAGTAGTGAGCAGTTCTTC. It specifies CASTNTGLAGSSEQFF.

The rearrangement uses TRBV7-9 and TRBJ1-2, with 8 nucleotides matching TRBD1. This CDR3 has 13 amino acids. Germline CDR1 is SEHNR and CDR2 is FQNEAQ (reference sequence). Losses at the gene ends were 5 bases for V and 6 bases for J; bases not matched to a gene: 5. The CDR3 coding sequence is TGTGCCAGCAGCCCCATGGGACAGGATGGCTACACCTTC. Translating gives CASSPMGQDGYTF.

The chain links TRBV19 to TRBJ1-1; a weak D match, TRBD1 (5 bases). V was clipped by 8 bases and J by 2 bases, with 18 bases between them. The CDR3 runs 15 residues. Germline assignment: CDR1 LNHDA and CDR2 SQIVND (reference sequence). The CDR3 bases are TGTGCCAGTCGCGAGGGGACTAGATTAAACACTGAAGCTTTCTTT. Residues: CASREGTRLNTEAFF. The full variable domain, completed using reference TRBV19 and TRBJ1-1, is DGGITQSPKYLFRKEGQNVTLSCEQNLNHDAMYWYRQDPGQGLRLIYYSQIVNDFQKGDIAEGYSVSREKKESFPLTVTSAQKNPTAFYLCASREGTRLNTEAFFGQGTRLTVV.

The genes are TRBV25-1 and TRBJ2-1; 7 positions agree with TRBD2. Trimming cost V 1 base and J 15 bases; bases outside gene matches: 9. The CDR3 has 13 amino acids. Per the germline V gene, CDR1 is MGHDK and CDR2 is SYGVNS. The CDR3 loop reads CASSEWGGGLLFF. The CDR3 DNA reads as TGTGCCAGCAGTGAATGGGGGGGAGGGCTTCTGTTCTTC. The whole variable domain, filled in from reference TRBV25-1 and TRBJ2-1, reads EADIYQTPRYLVIGTGKKITLECSQTMGHDKMYWYQQDPGMELHLIHYSYGVNSTEKGDLSSESTVSRIRTEHFPLTLESARPSHTSQYLCASSEWGGGLLFFGPGTRLTVL.

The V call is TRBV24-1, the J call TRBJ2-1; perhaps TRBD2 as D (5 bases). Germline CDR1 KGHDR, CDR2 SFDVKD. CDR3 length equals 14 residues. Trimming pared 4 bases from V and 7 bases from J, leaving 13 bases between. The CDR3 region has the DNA TGTGCCACCAGTGACCCCGCGGGTCGTAATGAGCAGTTCTTC. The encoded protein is CATSDPAGRNEQFF.

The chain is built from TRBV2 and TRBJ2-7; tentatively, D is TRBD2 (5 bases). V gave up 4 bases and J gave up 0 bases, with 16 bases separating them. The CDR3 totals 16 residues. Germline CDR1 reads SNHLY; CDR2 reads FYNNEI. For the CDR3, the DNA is TGTGCCAGCAGTGTCTTCCGAAGCGGCAGCTCCTACGAGCAGTACTTC. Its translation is CASSVFRSGSSYEQYF.

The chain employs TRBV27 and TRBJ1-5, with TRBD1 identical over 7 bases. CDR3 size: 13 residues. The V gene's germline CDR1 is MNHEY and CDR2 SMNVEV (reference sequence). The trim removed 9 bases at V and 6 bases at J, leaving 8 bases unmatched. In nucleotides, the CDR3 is TGTGCCAGTCGACAGGGCTTAGCTCAGCCCCAGCATTTT. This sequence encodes CASRQGLAQPQHF.

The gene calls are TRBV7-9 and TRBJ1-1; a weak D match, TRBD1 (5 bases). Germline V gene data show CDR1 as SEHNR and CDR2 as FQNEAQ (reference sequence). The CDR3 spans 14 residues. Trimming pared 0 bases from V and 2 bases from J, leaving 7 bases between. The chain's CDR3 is CASSLATGNTEAFF. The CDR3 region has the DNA TGTGCCAGCAGCTTAGCCACAGGAAACACTGAAGCTTTCTTT.

The CDR3 DNA reads as TGTGCCAGCAGTGAAAAGTGGCCTCCGGCAAACCGGGTAAAACTGTTTTTT. Its translation is CASSEKWPPANRVKLFF. This chain links TRBV6-1 with TRBJ1-4; D is unclear. Trimming shortened V by 2 bases and J by 10 bases, and 23 bases separated the two germline ends. Germline assignment: CDR1 MNHNS and CDR2 SASEGT. The CDR3 runs 17 residues.

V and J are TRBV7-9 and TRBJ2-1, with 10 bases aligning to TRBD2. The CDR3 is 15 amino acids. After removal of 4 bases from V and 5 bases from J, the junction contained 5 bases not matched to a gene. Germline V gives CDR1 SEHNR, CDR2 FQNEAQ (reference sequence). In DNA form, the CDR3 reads TGTGCCAGCAGCTACGGGACTAGCGCCGACAATGAGCAGTTCTTC. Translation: CASSYGTSADNEQFF. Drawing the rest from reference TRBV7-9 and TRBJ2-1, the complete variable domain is DTGVSQNPRHKITKRGQNVTFRCDPISEHNRLYWYRQTLGQGPEFLTYFQNEAQLEKSRLLSDRFSAERPKGSFSTLEIQRTEQGDSAMYLCASSYGTSADNEQFFGPGTRLTVL.

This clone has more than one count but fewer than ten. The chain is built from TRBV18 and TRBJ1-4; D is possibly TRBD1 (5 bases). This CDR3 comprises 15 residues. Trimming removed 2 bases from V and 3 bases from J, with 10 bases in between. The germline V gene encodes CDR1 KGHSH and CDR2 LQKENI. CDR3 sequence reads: CASSPRQSSNEKLFF. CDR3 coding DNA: TGTGCCAGCTCACCAAGACAGTCCTCTAATGAAAAACTGTTTTTT.

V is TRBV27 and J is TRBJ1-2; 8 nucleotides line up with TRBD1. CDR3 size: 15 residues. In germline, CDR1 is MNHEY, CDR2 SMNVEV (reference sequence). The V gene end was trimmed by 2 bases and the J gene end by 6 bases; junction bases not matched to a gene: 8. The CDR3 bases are TGTGCCAGCAGTTTACGCAGGGGGCGCGAGGATGGCTACACCTTC. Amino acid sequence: CASSLRRGREDGYTF.

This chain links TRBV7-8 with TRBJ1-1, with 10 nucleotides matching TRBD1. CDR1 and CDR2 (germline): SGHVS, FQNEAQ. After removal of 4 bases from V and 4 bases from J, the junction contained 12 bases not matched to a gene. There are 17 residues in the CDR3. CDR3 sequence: CASSSPGQGNFSTEAFF. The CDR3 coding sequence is TGTGCCAGCAGCTCACCGGGACAGGGGAACTTTTCCACTGAAGCTTTCTTT. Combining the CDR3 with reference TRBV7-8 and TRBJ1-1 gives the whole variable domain GAGVSQSPRYKVAKRGQDVALRCDPISGHVSLFWYQQALGQGPEFLTYFQNEAQLDKSGLPSDRFFAERPEGSVSTLKIQRTQQEDSAVYLCASSSPGQGNFSTEAFFGQGTRLTVV.

The CDR3 region has the DNA TGTGCCAGCAAGACAGGGGTGGATAACTATGGCTACACCTTC. The encoded protein is CASKTGVDNYGYTF. V gene TRBV2 combines with J gene TRBJ1-2, with 8 nucleotides matching TRBD1. V gave up 7 bases and J gave up 1 base; unmatched junction bases: 5. The CDR3 length is 14 residues. Germline CDR1 is SNHLY and CDR2 is FYNNEI.

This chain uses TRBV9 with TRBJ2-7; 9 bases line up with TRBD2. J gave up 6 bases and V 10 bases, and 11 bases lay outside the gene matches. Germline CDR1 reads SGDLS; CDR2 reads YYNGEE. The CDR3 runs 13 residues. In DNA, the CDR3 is TGTGCCTCCTCCGGGACTAGCCACGCCGAGCAGTACTTC. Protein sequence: CASSGTSHAEQYF.

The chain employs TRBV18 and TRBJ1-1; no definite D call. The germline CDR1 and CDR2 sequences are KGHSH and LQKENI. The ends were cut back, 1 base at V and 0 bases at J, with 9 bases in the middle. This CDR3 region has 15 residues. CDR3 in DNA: TGTGCCAGCTCACCACAGAGTTCGATGAACACTGAAGCTTTCTTT. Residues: CASSPQSSMNTEAFF.